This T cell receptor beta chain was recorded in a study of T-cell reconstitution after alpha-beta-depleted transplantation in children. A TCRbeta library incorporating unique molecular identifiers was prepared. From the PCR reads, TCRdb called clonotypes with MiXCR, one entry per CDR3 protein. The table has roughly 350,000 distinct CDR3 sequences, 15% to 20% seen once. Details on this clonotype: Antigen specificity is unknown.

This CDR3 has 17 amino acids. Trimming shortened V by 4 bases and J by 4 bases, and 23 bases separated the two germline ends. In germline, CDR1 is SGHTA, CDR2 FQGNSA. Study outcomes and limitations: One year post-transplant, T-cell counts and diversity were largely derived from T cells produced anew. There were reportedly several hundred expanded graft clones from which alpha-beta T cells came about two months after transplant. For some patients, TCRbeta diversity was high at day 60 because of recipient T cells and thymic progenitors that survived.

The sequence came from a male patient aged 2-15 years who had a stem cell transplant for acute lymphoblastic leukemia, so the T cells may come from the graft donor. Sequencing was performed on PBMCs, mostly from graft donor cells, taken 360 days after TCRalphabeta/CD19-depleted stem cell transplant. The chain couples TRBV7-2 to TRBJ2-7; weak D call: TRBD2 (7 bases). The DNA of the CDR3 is TGTGCCAGCAGCTCCCGGGGGGCGTGGGAGGGTAAATACGAGCAGTACTTC. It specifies CASSSRGAWEGKYEQYF.